This is a list of T cell receptor beta chains from one sample in a study of T cell repertoires in cytomegalovirus infection. TCRdb processed the reads anew with MiXCR; each CDR3 protein has one entry. The data hold hundreds of thousands of distinct CDR3 sequences, with 20% to 25% observed a single time. Sequencing was performed on CD8+ T cells from PBMCs. The receptors were gathered from a human donor in good health (CMV status not recorded). Some clones in this sample may be carry-over from other donors' samples. CDR3s include the opening cysteine and the closing phenylalanine or tryptophan. The D gene is left open where the match is weak. A row's size may be missing; if present it is once, few, many or a size class.

J gene: TRBJ1-2; D gene: -; clone size: -; V gene: TRBV12-3/TRBV12-4; CDR3 protein: CASSPLAGAIYGYTF; CDR3 DNA: TGTGCCAGCAGCCCGTTGGCAGGGGCCATCTATGGCTACACCTTC
J gene: TRBJ1-2; D gene: -; clone size: few; V gene: TRBV6-6; CDR3 protein: CASTTGPGGYTF; CDR3 DNA: TGTGCCAGCACCACAGGGCCAGGTGGCTACACCTTC
J gene: TRBJ2-1; D gene: TRBD2; clone size: -; V gene: TRBV6-5; CDR3 protein: CASSYSSGMGLADNEQFF; CDR3 DNA: TGTGCCAGCAGTTACTCGTCTGGGATGGGGCTAGCGGACAATGAGCAGTTCTTC
J gene: TRBJ1-5; D gene: -; clone size: -; V gene: TRBV28; CDR3 protein: CASRPSTEKGSNQPQHF; CDR3 DNA: TGTGCCAGCAGACCTTCGACAGAGAAGGGCAGCAATCAGCCCCAGCATTTT
J gene: TRBJ2-5; D gene: TRBD1; clone size: many; V gene: TRBV28; CDR3 protein: CASSHDMGQLGMTQYF; CDR3 DNA: TGTGCCAGCAGCCACGACATGGGACAGCTTGGGATGACCCAGTACTTC
J gene: TRBJ1-5; D gene: -; clone size: -; V gene: TRBV15; CDR3 protein: CATSRENAINQPQHF; CDR3 DNA: TGTGCCACCAGCAGAGAAAACGCCATTAATCAGCCCCAGCATTTT
J gene: TRBJ2-3; D gene: TRBD2; clone size: -; V gene: TRBV6-5; CDR3 protein: CASSYERGGTDTQYF; CDR3 DNA: TGTGCCAGCAGTTATGAACGGGGGGGCACAGATACGCAGTATTTT
J gene: TRBJ1-1; D gene: -; clone size: -; V gene: TRBV4-2; CDR3 protein: CASSQEGLLTEAFF; CDR3 DNA: TGTGCCAGCAGCCAAGAGGGGCTGCTCACTGAAGCTTTCTTT
J gene: TRBJ2-2; D gene: -; clone size: few; V gene: TRBV6-1; CDR3 protein: CASSEAVIRVANTGELFF; CDR3 DNA: TGTGCCAGCAGTGAAGCGGTGATTCGGGTAGCGAACACCGGGGAGCTGTTTTTT
J gene: TRBJ2-1; D gene: -; clone size: few; V gene: TRBV6-4; CDR3 protein: CASSDSIWNEQFF; CDR3 DNA: TGTGCCAGCAGTGACTCGATCTGGAATGAGCAGTTCTTC
J gene: TRBJ1-5; D gene: -; clone size: -; V gene: TRBV28; CDR3 protein: CASMCNHPQHF; CDR3 DNA: TGTGCCAGCATGTGCAATCATCCACAGCATTTT
J gene: TRBJ1-1; D gene: -; clone size: few; V gene: TRBV29-1; CDR3 protein: CSVENGRRADEAFF; CDR3 DNA: TGCAGCGTTGAGAACGGACGGAGGGCTGATGAAGCTTTCTTT
J gene: TRBJ2-7; D gene: -; clone size: -; V gene: TRBV25-1; CDR3 protein: CASSDYGGEQYF; CDR3 DNA: TGTGCCAGCAGTGATTACGGGGGCGAGCAGTACTTC
J gene: TRBJ1-6; D gene: -; clone size: -; V gene: TRBV14; CDR3 protein: CASSQVGRNLGSPLHF; CDR3 DNA: TGTGCCAGCAGCCAAGTGGGGAGGAACTTGGGTTCACCCCTCCACTTT
J gene: TRBJ2-3; D gene: TRBD2; clone size: -; V gene: TRBV29-1; CDR3 protein: CSVGWRGDLTDTQYF; CDR3 DNA: TGCAGCGTTGGGTGGCGGGGGGACCTCACAGATACGCAGTATTTT
J gene: TRBJ1-2; D gene: -; clone size: few; V gene: TRBV19; CDR3 protein: CATPMTGTLGYTF; CDR3 DNA: TGTGCCACCCCGATGACGGGGACGCTAGGCTACACCTTC
J gene: TRBJ2-7; D gene: -; clone size: -; V gene: TRBV29-1; CDR3 protein: CSVRLGGAEQYF; CDR3 DNA: TGCAGCGTGCGACTAGGCGGGGCCGAGCAGTACTTC
J gene: TRBJ2-6; D gene: TRBD1; clone size: many; V gene: TRBV27; CDR3 protein: CASSLSGTGVHSGANVLTF; CDR3 DNA: TGTGCCAGCAGCCTATCCGGGACAGGGGTTCACTCTGGGGCCAACGTCCTGACTTTC
J gene: TRBJ2-1; D gene: -; clone size: many; V gene: TRBV7-2; CDR3 protein: CASSSTGSTYNEQFF; CDR3 DNA: TGTGCCAGCAGCTCCACAGGGTCGACCTACAATGAGCAGTTCTTC
J gene: TRBJ1-1; D gene: -; clone size: many; V gene: TRBV5-1; CDR3 protein: CASSWGFGNTEAFF; CDR3 DNA: TGCGCCAGCAGCTGGGGTTTCGGGAACACTGAAGCTTTCTTT
J gene: TRBJ1-2; D gene: -; clone size: -; V gene: TRBV20-1; CDR3 protein: CSARDPANYGYTF; CDR3 DNA: TGCAGTGCTAGAGATCCAGCGAACTATGGCTACACCTTC
J gene: TRBJ1-2; D gene: TRBD1; clone size: few; V gene: TRBV7-2; CDR3 protein: CASIRLDRGHGYTF; CDR3 DNA: TGTGCCAGCATCCGACTCGACAGGGGGCATGGCTACACCTTC
J gene: TRBJ2-1; D gene: -; clone size: once; V gene: TRBV28; CDR3 protein: CASSYPLRGDEQFF; CDR3 DNA: TGTGCCAGCAGTTACCCCCTCAGGGGGGATGAGCAGTTCTTC
J gene: TRBJ1-1; D gene: -; clone size: few; V gene: TRBV2; CDR3 protein: CASTERVLAFF; CDR3 DNA: TGTGCCAGCACTGAAAGAGTTTTGGCTTTCTTT
J gene: TRBJ1-1; D gene: -; clone size: many; V gene: TRBV7-6; CDR3 protein: CASSQAWGGNTEAFF; CDR3 DNA: TGTGCCAGCAGCCAAGCCTGGGGGGGGAACACTGAAGCTTTCTTT
J gene: TRBJ1-1; D gene: -; clone size: -; V gene: TRBV13; CDR3 protein: CASSPPNGPFERTHNTEAFF; CDR3 DNA: TGTGCCAGCAGCCCCCCCAACGGACCCTTTGAGAGGACTCATAACACTGAAGCTTTCTTT
J gene: TRBJ2-5; D gene: -; clone size: few; V gene: TRBV4-3; CDR3 protein: CASSQVRQVAEETQYF; CDR3 DNA: TGCGCCAGCAGCCAAGTAAGACAGGTGGCGGAGGAGACCCAGTACTTC
J gene: TRBJ2-5; D gene: TRBD2; clone size: once; V gene: TRBV7-6; CDR3 protein: CASSSTSGVQETQYF; CDR3 DNA: TGTGCCAGCAGCTCGACTAGCGGGGTTCAAGAGACCCAGTACTTC
J gene: TRBJ1-2; D gene: -; clone size: few; V gene: TRBV29-1; CDR3 protein: CSVEAQTRDYGYTF; CDR3 DNA: TGCAGCGTTGAAGCGCAGACTCGGGACTATGGCTACACCTTC
J gene: TRBJ2-1; D gene: TRBD2; clone size: few; V gene: TRBV6-6; CDR3 protein: CASSRPRGDEQFF; CDR3 DNA: TGTGCCAGCAGCAGGCCCCGGGGGGATGAGCAGTTCTTC
J gene: TRBJ2-1; D gene: -; clone size: few; V gene: TRBV4-1; CDR3 protein: CASRTRSGGNEQFF; CDR3 DNA: TGCGCCAGCAGAACAAGGAGCGGTGGGAATGAGCAGTTCTTC
J gene: TRBJ1-6; D gene: -; clone size: few; V gene: TRBV6-2/TRBV6-3; CDR3 protein: CASSSGGYSPLHF; CDR3 DNA: TGTGCCAGCAGCTCAGGAGGGTATTCACCCCTCCACTTT
J gene: TRBJ2-5; D gene: TRBD2; clone size: -; V gene: TRBV12-3/TRBV12-4; CDR3 protein: CASLQAGVQETQYF; CDR3 DNA: TGTGCCAGTCTTCAGGCGGGGGTCCAAGAGACCCAGTACTTC
J gene: TRBJ1-6; D gene: -; clone size: many; V gene: TRBV7-2; CDR3 protein: CASSLELGNSPLHF; CDR3 DNA: TGTGCCAGCAGCTTAGAACTGGGGAATTCACCCCTCCACTTT
J gene: TRBJ2-5; D gene: -; clone size: few; V gene: TRBV27; CDR3 protein: CASRPGIGALETQYF; CDR3 DNA: TGTGCCAGCAGACCCGGTATAGGGGCGTTAGAGACCCAGTACTTC
J gene: TRBJ2-2; D gene: -; clone size: -; V gene: TRBV12-5; CDR3 protein: CASGFGPTENTGELFF; CDR3 DNA: TGTGCTAGTGGGTTTGGACCAACAGAGAACACCGGGGAGCTGTTTTTT
J gene: TRBJ2-7; D gene: TRBD2; clone size: many; V gene: TRBV6-6; CDR3 protein: CASSYSPGLIDEQYF; CDR3 DNA: TGTGCCAGCAGTTACTCCCCGGGACTAATAGACGAGCAGTACTTC
J gene: TRBJ1-1; D gene: -; clone size: few; V gene: TRBV20-1; CDR3 protein: CSAPTETNTEAFF; CDR3 DNA: TGCAGTGCTCCGACGGAAACGAACACTGAAGCTTTCTTT
J gene: TRBJ2-1; D gene: TRBD2; clone size: few; V gene: TRBV27; CDR3 protein: CASSSLITSGLYNEQFF; CDR3 DNA: TGTGCCAGCAGTTCTTTAATCACTAGCGGACTCTACAATGAGCAGTTCTTC
J gene: TRBJ2-3; D gene: TRBD2; clone size: -; V gene: TRBV6-6; CDR3 protein: CASLLAGTDTQYF; CDR3 DNA: TGTGCCAGCTTACTAGCGGGGACAGATACGCAGTATTTT
J gene: TRBJ2-4; D gene: TRBD1; clone size: few; V gene: TRBV29-1; CDR3 protein: CSVEDPGQGNIQYF; CDR3 DNA: TGCAGCGTTGAAGACCCGGGACAGGGAAACATTCAGTACTTC
J gene: TRBJ1-6; D gene: -; clone size: -; V gene: TRBV5-6; CDR3 protein: CASSKPGRVMYSPLHF; CDR3 DNA: TGTGCCAGCAGCAAACCGGGGCGCGTCATGTATTCACCCCTCCACTTT
J gene: TRBJ1-2; D gene: TRBD1; clone size: many; V gene: TRBV7-9; CDR3 protein: CASSQTGDYGYTF; CDR3 DNA: TGTGCCAGCAGCCAGACAGGGGACTATGGCTACACCTTC
J gene: TRBJ1-1; D gene: TRBD1; clone size: few; V gene: TRBV5-4; CDR3 protein: CASSLEQGAAEAFF; CDR3 DNA: TGTGCCAGCAGCTTAGAGCAGGGGGCGGCTGAAGCTTTCTTT
J gene: TRBJ1-2; D gene: -; clone size: -; V gene: TRBV29-1; CDR3 protein: CSVDAGGGGYTF; CDR3 DNA: TGCAGCGTTGATGCTGGGGGAGGAGGCTACACCTTC
J gene: TRBJ1-5; D gene: -; clone size: -; V gene: TRBV6-6; CDR3 protein: CASSYVWRGRQNQPQHF; CDR3 DNA: TGTGCCAGCAGTTACGTATGGAGGGGAAGGCAAAACCAGCCCCAGCATTTT
J gene: TRBJ1-5; D gene: TRBD1; clone size: -; V gene: TRBV5-6; CDR3 protein: CANSPGTGINQPQHF; CDR3 DNA: TGTGCCAACAGTCCCGGGACAGGGATCAATCAGCCCCAGCATTTT
J gene: TRBJ2-1; D gene: TRBD1; clone size: few; V gene: TRBV5-8; CDR3 protein: CASSTRGTYNEQFF; CDR3 DNA: TGTGCCAGCAGCACCAGGGGGACGTACAATGAGCAGTTCTTC
J gene: TRBJ1-6; D gene: TRBD1; clone size: -; V gene: TRBV15; CDR3 protein: CATRGDRGQNSPLHF; CDR3 DNA: TGTGCCACCAGAGGTGACAGGGGCCAGAATTCACCCCTCCACTTT
J gene: TRBJ1-3; D gene: -; clone size: few; V gene: TRBV6-5; CDR3 protein: CASRLAYWDTGYRDSGNTIYF; CDR3 DNA: TGTGCCAGCAGGCTAGCCTATTGGGACACTGGTTATAGGGACTCTGGAAACACCATATATTTT
J gene: TRBJ1-4; D gene: -; clone size: -; V gene: TRBV20-1; CDR3 protein: CSARSDRPENEKLFF; CDR3 DNA: TGCAGTGCTAGGTCCGACCGTCCTGAGAATGAAAAACTGTTTTTT
J gene: TRBJ1-6; D gene: -; clone size: -; V gene: TRBV11-1; CDR3 protein: CASSLRRGRPDSPLHF; CDR3 DNA: TGTGCCAGCAGCCTCCGGAGAGGCAGGCCAGATTCACCCCTCCACTTT
J gene: TRBJ1-1; D gene: -; clone size: -; V gene: TRBV19; CDR3 protein: CASSIPPGVETEAFF; CDR3 DNA: TGTGCCAGTAGTATTCCTCCAGGGGTGGAGACTGAAGCTTTCTTT
J gene: TRBJ2-7; D gene: -; clone size: few; V gene: TRBV6-5; CDR3 protein: CASRDGRFYEQYF; CDR3 DNA: TGTGCCAGCAGGGACGGACGGTTCTACGAGCAGTACTTC
J gene: TRBJ1-1; D gene: -; clone size: many; V gene: TRBV7-9; CDR3 protein: CALTAGLAEAFF; CDR3 DNA: TGTGCCCTAACTGCGGGTTTGGCTGAAGCTTTCTTT
J gene: TRBJ2-3; D gene: -; clone size: few; V gene: TRBV7-9; CDR3 protein: CASSSLATGTDTQYF; CDR3 DNA: TGTGCCAGCAGCTCACTAGCTACGGGCACAGATACGCAGTATTTT
J gene: TRBJ1-2; D gene: -; clone size: few; V gene: TRBV4-1; CDR3 protein: CASSQVPGDVGYTF; CDR3 DNA: TGCGCCAGCAGCCAAGTTCCTGGGGACGTTGGCTACACCTTC
J gene: TRBJ2-1; D gene: -; clone size: -; V gene: TRBV20-1; CDR3 protein: CSVPDSYNEQFF; CDR3 DNA: TGCAGTGTTCCGGACAGTTACAATGAGCAGTTCTTC
J gene: TRBJ1-6; D gene: -; clone size: many; V gene: TRBV10-1; CDR3 protein: CASGEGSSYNSPLHF; CDR3 DNA: TGCGCCAGCGGCGAGGGGAGTTCCTATAATTCACCCCTCCACTTT
J gene: TRBJ1-6; D gene: -; clone size: -; V gene: TRBV20-1; CDR3 protein: CSASLNSPLHF; CDR3 DNA: TGCAGTGCTTCGCTTAATTCCCCCCTCCACTTT